The 26 T cell receptor beta chains reported below all come from one sample, sequenced in a study of TIL therapy for anti-PD-1-resistant metastatic lung cancer. Stated time point: pre-treatment sample, taken before nivolumab and TIL therapy. The libraries were made with immunoSEQ v3. TCRdb's copy holds only in-frame clones and misses some; the assay was immunoSEQ multiplex PCR. Among 50,000 to 65,000 clones listed, 70% to 90% were seen once. The material sequenced was blood, taken at baseline. All receptors come from a person aged 25 to 85 with non-small cell lung cancer.

CDR3: CAWSVNGGRELFF. CDR3 coding DNA: TGTGCCTGGAGTGTAAACGGGGGCCGGGAGCTGTTTTTT. V and J are TRBV30 and TRBJ2-2, with D perhaps given as TRBD1 or TRBD2 (6 bases each). Per the germline V gene, CDR1 is GTSNPN and CDR2 is SVGIG (reference sequence). This CDR3 has 13 residues. V shed 0 bases and J shed 9 bases, with 11 bases lying between them.

This clone was counted a single time. The genes are TRBV6-5 and TRBJ2-2; 7 nucleotides match TRBD2. This CDR3 contains 14 residues. From germline, CDR1 is MNHEY and CDR2 SVGAGI. V was clipped by 7 bases and J by 4 bases; unmatched bases: 6. CDR3 region: CASTTGGSTGELFF. DNA for the CDR3: TGTGCCAGCACCACCGGGGGGAGCACCGGGGAGCTGTTTTTT.

The rearrangement uses TRBV29-1 and TRBJ2-7; D ambiguous. The germline CDR1 and CDR2 sequences are SQVTM and ANQGSEA. Trimming removed 2 bases from V and 3 bases from J, with 8 bases in between. The CDR3 is made up of 12 amino acids. CDR3 DNA: TGCAGCGTTGAACAAGAAAACTACGAGCAGTACTTC. Its translation: CSVEQENYEQYF.

The V and J genes are TRBV5-1 and TRBJ2-7; tentative D call: TRBD2 (6 bases). Germline V gene sequence: CDR1 SGHRS, CDR2 YFSETQ. Trimming shortened V by 0 bases and J by 0 bases, and 13 bases separated the two germline ends. This CDR3 contains 16 residues. CDR3 nucleotide sequence: TGCGCCAGCAGCTTGGCGGGCGGGACCCTCTCCTACGAGCAGTACTTC. Amino acids: CASSLAGGTLSYEQYF. Variable domain in full (rest from reference TRBV5-1 and TRBJ2-7): KAGVTQTPRYLIKTRGQQVTLSCSPISGHRSVSWYQQTPGQGLQFLFEYFSETQRNKGNFPGRFSGRQFSNSRSEMNVSTLELGDSALYLCASSLAGGTLSYEQYFGPGTRLTVT.

V is TRBV28 and J is TRBJ2-5, with TRBD2 identical over 8 bases. Germline CDR1 reads MDHEN; CDR2 reads SYDVKM. V lost 4 bases, J lost 3 bases, and 13 bases stayed unmatched. CDR3 length equals 17 residues. The CDR3 sequence is CASSYGSGISGKETQYF. CDR3 in DNA: TGTGCCAGCAGTTATGGTAGCGGGATCTCTGGGAAAGAGACCCAGTACTTC.

This clone has a handful of counts. The rearrangement uses TRBV24-1 and TRBJ1-5; D is undetermined. The CDR3 is 14 residues long. V was cut by 6 bases and J by 6 bases, with 14 bases left in between. Germline loops: CDR1 KGHDR, CDR2 SFDVKD. The CDR3, as DNA: TGTGCCACCAGTCCTATTGGGAGAACTCAGCCCCAGCATTTT. Protein: CATSPIGRTQPQHF.

The V gene is TRBV12-3 or TRBV12-4, the J gene TRBJ1-1; no reliable D call. V was clipped by 5 bases and J by 4 bases, with 8 bases between them. This CDR3 is 12 amino acids long. In DNA form, the CDR3 reads TGTGCCAGCAGTATTATAGGCACTGAAGCTTTCTTT. Its protein is CASSIIGTEAFF.

The CDR3 DNA reads as TGTGCTACAAAACCAGGGGGCACCGGCTATGAGCAGTTCTTC. Residues: CATKPGGTGYEQFF. The chain has TRBV10-3 and TRBJ2-1, with 8 bases that match TRBD1. The CDR3 extends over 14 amino acids. Germline V lookup: CDR1 ENHRY, CDR2 SYGVKD.

This chain uses TRBV2 with TRBJ2-5; tentatively, D is TRBD1 (6 bases). The length of the CDR3 is 13 residues. V dropped 7 bases and J dropped 5 bases, with 14 bases sitting between them. Germline lookup yields CDR1 SNHLY and CDR2 FYNNEI. CDR3 nucleotide sequence: TGTGCCAGCATCCGGGACAACTTTGAGACCCAGTACTTC. Protein sequence: CASIRDNFETQYF.

The chain employs TRBV30 and TRBJ1-2; D remains ambiguous. CDR1 is GTSNPN and CDR2 is SVGIG in the germline V gene (reference sequence). The length of the CDR3 is 14 residues. V lost 1 base and J lost 2, with 11 bases in between. This CDR3 is CAWSGTTANYGYTF. CDR3 in DNA: TGTGCCTGGAGTGGGACCACAGCCAACTATGGCTACACCTTC.

This clone was seen once. V is TRBV11-2 and J is TRBJ2-4; TRBD2 matches at 8 bases. Germline assignment: CDR1 SGHAT and CDR2 FQNNGV. The length of the CDR3 is 15 residues. V shed 1 base and J 5 bases; nucleotides not matched to a gene: 4. In DNA, the CDR3 is TGTGCCAGCAGCTTAGCCGGGACTAGGGAAAACATTCAGTACTTC. This gives the protein CASSLAGTRENIQYF.

This clone was recorded once. The chain carries TRBV5-1 and TRBJ1-1; possible D gene TRBD1, 6 bases. Germline lookup yields CDR1 SGHRS and CDR2 YFSETQ. CDR3 length: 14 amino acids. Deletions cut 4 bases from V and 3 bases from J, with 13 bases between. The CDR3 loop is CASSQGRGDTEAFF. The CDR3 DNA reads TGCGCCAGCAGCCAGGGGAGGGGAGACACTGAAGCTTTCTTT.

CDR3 DNA: TGTGCCAGCAGCTTGTTAGGGGCAACTAATGAAAAACTGTTTTTT. Encoded protein: CASSLLGATNEKLFF. The V gene is TRBV5-6, the J gene TRBJ1-4, with D perhaps matching TRBD1 (5 bases). V was shortened by 1 base and J by 0 bases, with 7 bases between the two germline ends. This CDR3 has 15 residues. Germline CDR1 SGHDT, CDR2 YYEEEE.

CDR3 nucleotides: TGTGCCAGCAGCCTCCTATTGGGGGGCCGGGGCTACAATGAGCAGTTCTTC. Protein sequence: CASSLLLGGRGYNEQFF. This sequence joins TRBV14 and TRBJ2-1; perhaps D is TRBD1 or TRBD2 (6 bases each). V lost 4 bases, J lost 3 bases, and 19 bases lay in between. Per the germline V gene, CDR1 is SGHDN and CDR2 is FVKESK. This CDR3 region has 17 residues.

The chain employs TRBV2 and TRBJ1-1; 7 nucleotides align to TRBD1. This CDR3 contains 18 residues. V lost 5 bases to trimming and J lost 4 bases; unmatched junction nucleotides: 19. CDR1 SNHLY and CDR2 FYNNEI come from the germline V gene. CDR3 sequence: CASSLPSWTGRKGTEAFF. CDR3 bases: TGTGCCAGCAGTCTACCCTCATGGACAGGTAGGAAGGGCACTGAAGCTTTCTTT.

The CDR3 DNA sequence: TGTGCCAGCTCACCATCGGGGTCCCGTGGAAGTCAGCCCCAGCATTTT. Amino acids: CASSPSGSRGSQPQHF. The rearrangement links TRBV18 to TRBJ1-5, with D unclear. The V end lost 2 bases, the J end lost 6 bases, and 17 bases lay between the germline ends. CDR1 is KGHSH and CDR2 is LQKENI in the germline V gene. The CDR3 is 16 residues long.

The rearrangement joins TRBV7-9 to TRBJ2-6; D is perhaps TRBD1 (6 bases). The CDR3 has 17 residues. The V gene's germline CDR1 is SEHNR and CDR2 FQNEAQ (reference sequence). The germline V and J ends were trimmed by 7 bases and 1 base, with 17 bases remaining between them. The DNA for the CDR3 is TGTGCCAGCACCCGGGGCCTAGGGGGTTCTGGGGCCAACGTCCTGACTTTC. Amino acid sequence: CASTRGLGGSGANVLTF. The full variable domain, in which reference TRBV7-9 and TRBJ2-6 provide the parts outside the CDR3, is DTGVSQNPRHKITKRGQNVTFRCDPISEHNRLYWYRQTLGQGPEFLTYFQNEAQLEKSRLLSDRFSAERPKGSFSTLEIQRTEQGDSAMYLCASTRGLGGSGANVLTFGAGSRLTVL.

The genes are TRBV14 and TRBJ2-7; D gene unclear. V lost 2 bases and J lost 2, with 22 bases in between. CDR1 is SGHDN and CDR2 is FVKESK in the germline V gene. The CDR3 length is 18 residues. CDR3 sequence reads: CASSQLKGRTLSPYEQYF. CDR3 bases: TGTGCCAGCAGCCAACTCAAGGGCCGGACGTTATCTCCCTACGAGCAGTACTTC.

The rearrangement links TRBV6-5 to TRBJ1-1; D is ambiguous. This CDR3 has 13 residues. CDR1 and CDR2 (germline): MNHEY, SVGAGI. V was shortened by 6 bases and J by 2 bases, with 10 bases between the two germline ends. The CDR3 DNA reads as TGTGCCAGCAGCCTACAGACTAACACTGAAGCTTTCTTT. It yields the protein CASSLQTNTEAFF.

The chain has TRBV5-1 and TRBJ2-1; no reliable D call. The CDR3 contains 14 residues. CDR1 is SGHRS and CDR2 is YFSETQ in the germline V gene. Between the trimmed V and J ends, which lost 6 bases and 2 bases, there was a span of 12 bases. CDR3 coding DNA: TGCGCCAGCAAGCCTGGGGAAGCCTACAATGAGCAGTTCTTC. It is translated as CASKPGEAYNEQFF.

V and J are TRBV24-1 and TRBJ1-2, with D unclear. The V end lost 5 bases, the J end lost 0 bases, and 9 bases lay between the germline ends. The CDR3 has 14 residues. The V gene's germline CDR1 is KGHDR and CDR2 SFDVKD. The CDR3 DNA reads as TGTGCCACCAGTGGTGCTCGGGCTAACTATGGCTACACCTTC. Protein: CATSGARANYGYTF.

This chain joins TRBV28 and TRBJ2-6; 7 positions agree with TRBD1. Germline trimming cut 8 bases from V and 0 bases from J; bases unmatched to any gene: 10. In germline, CDR1 is MDHEN, CDR2 SYDVKM. CDR3 length equals 17 residues. The CDR3 bases are TGTGCCAGCGGACCCGGGACAGCTTACTCTGGGGCCAACGTCCTGACTTTC. Encoded protein: CASGPGTAYSGANVLTF.

J is TRBJ2-2 and V is TRBV5-1; D gene uncertain. This CDR3 contains 13 residues. Germline assignment: CDR1 SGHRS and CDR2 YFSETQ. Trimming took 4 bases from V and 3 from J, leaving 7 bases between them. CDR3 region: CASSDTDTGELFF. The DNA of the CDR3 is TGCGCCAGCAGCGACACGGACACCGGGGAGCTGTTTTTT.

In the case of this clone: This CDR3 is also generated by other DNA sequences in the sample. The chain is built from TRBV5-1 and TRBJ2-7, with 11 bases fitting TRBD2. Germline V gene data show CDR1 as SGHRS and CDR2 as YFSETQ. This CDR3 has 15 residues. V was pared by 1 base and J by 3 bases, with 3 bases of the junction left unmatched. The CDR3 here is CASSLTSGSYYEQYF. CDR3 DNA: TGCGCCAGCAGCTTGACTAGCGGGAGTTACTACGAGCAGTACTTC.

CDR3 nucleotide sequence: TGCGCCAGCAGCCAAGATCCTGGGGGCTATAATTCACCCCTCCACTTT. It yields the protein CASSQDPGGYNSPLHF. This chain connects TRBV4-3 to TRBJ1-6; tentative D call: TRBD1 (5 bases). The V gene lost 0 bases and the J gene lost 3 bases, with 9 bases spanning the gap. CDR1 is LGHNA, CDR2 YSLEER, per germline. CDR3 length: 16 residues.

The genes are TRBV5-1 and TRBJ1-2; perhaps TRBD1 as D (6 bases). Trimming stripped 3 bases from V and 6 bases from J, with 15 bases between. Germline CDR1 is SGHRS and CDR2 is YFSETQ. The CDR3 loop spans 14 amino acids. Here the CDR3 DNA reads TGCGCCAGCAGCTCGTCGGGGGGGCTCAATGGCTACACCTTC. Translation: CASSSSGGLNGYTF.